Following are 12 T cell receptor beta chains from one sample sequenced in a study of spatial heterogeneity in lung cancer. TCRdb used MiXCR to reprocess the 5' RACE reads, holding one entry per CDR3 protein. The table has roughly 39,000 distinct CDR3 sequences, approximately 6.5% seen once. The time point here: sample taken at primary tumor resection. Tumor, nontumor lung or frozen PBMC supplied whole RNA that was sequenced unsorted. This specimen consisted of PBMCs, obtained at surgery. Receptors originate from a female donor with early-stage non-small cell lung cancer.

A few counts support this clonotype. The V and J genes are TRBV5-1 and TRBJ1-1; 7 bases are a match to TRBD1. The CDR3 runs to 13 residues. The V gene end was trimmed by 9 bases and the J gene end by 1 base; junction bases not matched to a gene: 6. Germline V lookup: CDR1 SGHRS, CDR2 YFSETQ. The CDR3 protein is CATRQGENTEAFF. The CDR3 coding sequence is TGCGCCACACGACAGGGCGAGAACACTGAAGCTTTCTTT.

In its sample, this clonotype was seen many times. J is TRBJ2-3 and V is TRBV3-1; maybe TRBD2 (5 bases). Germline values: CDR1 LGHDT, CDR2 YNNKEL (reference sequence). This CDR3 has 15 amino acids. V lost 4 bases to trimming and J lost 0 bases, with 11 bases between them. The chain's CDR3 is CASSPTWTSTDTQYF. The CDR3 DNA follows: TGTGCCAGCAGCCCAACTTGGACTAGCACAGATACGCAGTATTTT.

This clonotype appeared many times. The gene calls are TRBV9 and TRBJ1-5, with TRBD1 as a possible D gene (5 bases). This CDR3 has 14 residues. The V end was cut by 4 bases, the J end by 9 bases, with 17 bases between. The germline CDR1 and CDR2 sequences are SGDLS and YYNGEE. The chain's CDR3 is CASSPGVGQGPQHF. The DNA of the CDR3 is TGTGCCAGCAGCCCTGGCGTCGGCCAGGGGCCCCAGCATTTT.

This clonotype has ten or more counts. The chain combines TRBV7-9 with TRBJ1-5, with D uncertain. From germline, CDR1 is SEHNR and CDR2 FQNEAQ (reference sequence). V lost 1 base, J lost 9 bases, and 7 bases lay in between. The CDR3 has 12 residues. Here the CDR3 DNA reads TGTGCCAGCAGCTTAGAGGGTACGCCCCAGCATTTT. Its protein product is CASSLEGTPQHF.

This clonotype showed up many times. The genes are TRBV6-2 or TRBV6-3 and TRBJ1-5; D might be TRBD1 (5 bases). Germline assignment: CDR1 MNHEY and CDR2 SVGEGT. The CDR3 spans 14 residues. Between the trimmed V and J ends, which lost 0 bases and 5 bases, there was a span of 8 bases. CDR3 in amino acids: CASSYSRGYQPQHF. For the CDR3, the DNA is TGTGCCAGCAGTTACTCGAGGGGATATCAGCCCCAGCATTTT.

This clonotype was picked up many times. For the CDR3, the DNA is TGCAGTGCTAGGGGACAGGCGGGAGGAACTAATGAAAAACTGTTTTTT. Encoded protein: CSARGQAGGTNEKLFF. J is TRBJ1-4 and V is TRBV20-1; 8 positions match TRBD1. The V gene's germline CDR1 is DFQATT and CDR2 SNEGSKA (reference sequence). V trimming: 3 bases; J trimming: 1 base; junction bases outside the gene matches: 7. This CDR3 contains 16 residues.

The CDR3 is CAWSVGRSTDTQYF. CDR3 bases: TGTGCCTGGAGTGTGGGCAGAAGCACAGATACGCAGTATTTT. This chain uses TRBV30 with TRBJ2-3; D is undetermined. V lost 0 bases and J 0 bases, leaving 7 bases between the germline ends. This CDR3 region has 14 residues. Germline V CDR1 and CDR2: GTSNPN, SVGIG (reference sequence).

The chain has TRBV7-8 and TRBJ2-5; no definite D call. Germline V CDR1 and CDR2: SGHVS, FQNEAQ. Trimming removed 7 bases from V and 3 bases from J, with 15 bases in between. This CDR3 is 14 amino acids long. The CDR3 region is CASTPEETKETQYF. Here the CDR3 DNA reads TGTGCCAGCACCCCCGAGGAGACGAAAGAGACCCAGTACTTC.

V and J are TRBV20-1 and TRBJ1-2; 9 bases fit TRBD1. J lost 6 bases, V lost 3 bases, and 11 bases had no gene match. The CDR3 runs 15 residues. The germline V gene encodes CDR1 DFQATT and CDR2 SNEGSKA (reference sequence). The CDR3 DNA sequence: TGCAGTGCTAGGGCCCTGACAGGGGGGGACCATGGCTACACCTTC. Translation: CSARALTGGDHGYTF.

This clonotype occurred a few times. The rearrangement joins TRBV5-8 to TRBJ2-1; 9 positions agree with TRBD2. V lost 4 bases and J lost 10; bases outside the gene matches: 6. The CDR3 sequence is 13 residues long. CDR1 and CDR2 from the germline V gene are SGHTS and YDEGEE. DNA for the CDR3: TGTGCCAGCAGCATGGGACTAGCTCGCGAGCAGTTCTTC. Amino acid sequence: CASSMGLAREQFF.

The chain uses TRBV20-1 and TRBJ1-5; a weak D match, TRBD1 (5 bases). Trimming stripped 5 bases from V and 0 bases from J, with 14 bases between. The V gene's germline CDR1 is DFQATT and CDR2 SNEGSKA (reference sequence). The CDR3 sequence is 15 residues long. The CDR3 reads CSAPNPGGSNQPQHF. CDR3 coding DNA: TGCAGTGCTCCCAATCCGGGGGGTAGCAATCAGCCCCAGCATTTT.

This clonotype was seen many times. The J gene is TRBJ1-1, the V gene TRBV11-2, with 12 bases that match TRBD1. There are 17 residues in the CDR3. The V segment lost 4 bases and the J segment 0 bases; nucleotides outside the gene matches: 6. CDR1 and CDR2 (germline): SGHAT, FQNNGV. The CDR3 region has the DNA TGTGCCAGCAGCTCCCGGGACAGGGGGCGGTTGAACACTGAAGCTTTCTTT. It codes for CASSSRDRGRLNTEAFF.